This TCR beta chain comes out of a study of T-cell reconstitution after alpha-beta-depleted transplantation in children. The library targeted TCRbeta and was prepared with unique molecular identifiers. TCRdb re-called the PCR reads with MiXCR, one entry per CDR3 protein. Of 200,000 to 250,000 distinct CDR3 sequences listed, about 11% are singletons. This clonotype was counted many times. V was pared by 4 bases and J by 3 bases, with 9 bases of the junction left unmatched. Per germline, CDR1 LGHNA and CDR2 YNFKEQ. The CDR3 covers 16 residues. The TCR comes from a human donor who donated a stem cell graft to a child with acute lymphoblastic leukemia. The sequencing used PBMCs from the stem cell graft donor, collected from the stem cell graft. This chain joins TRBV4-2 and TRBJ2-5, with 9 nucleotides matching TRBD2. The CDR3 DNA reads as TGTGCCAGCAGCCTTCTTCAGCGGGGGGACGAAGAGACCCAGTACTTC. It codes for CASSLLQRGDEETQYF.